A selection of T cell receptor beta chains follows, all from one sample in a study of blood T cells in healthy people across ages. TCRdb ran MiXCR on the 5' RACE reads and lists one entry per CDR3 protein. This sample yields about 570,000 distinct CDR3 sequences, of which roughly a quarter are seen a single time; approximately 17% belongs to the top ten. Sequenced material: blood. These receptors were taken from a woman between 65 and 79 years old in good health. Each CDR3 is given with its conserved first and last residue. Fields, in order: CDR3 length, V gene, CDR3 protein.

16 TRBV6-6 CASSYSKVIGRNEQYF
15 TRBV12-3/TRBV12-4 CASRPDVNSGNTIYF
12 TRBV29-1 CSVSRQAYGYTF
14 TRBV15 CATSLRQSTDTQYF
15 TRBV6-5 CASSYSGQGNSPLHF
15 TRBV29-1 CSVEDRSGGLDEQFF
14 TRBV5-1 CASRDQRGGNEQFF
14 TRBV25-1 CASSASGSIRGQYF
16 TRBV12-3/TRBV12-4 CASSSSQTGGRGGYTF
15 TRBV7-9 CASSLQQQGTGELFF
12 TRBV29-1 CSGGRSGETQYF
13 TRBV29-1 CSVLAGAVSSQYF
13 TRBV4-3 CASSRTPNYGYTF
12 TRBV4-3 CASSLRMEKLFF
15 TRBV16 CASSHEAGITGELFF